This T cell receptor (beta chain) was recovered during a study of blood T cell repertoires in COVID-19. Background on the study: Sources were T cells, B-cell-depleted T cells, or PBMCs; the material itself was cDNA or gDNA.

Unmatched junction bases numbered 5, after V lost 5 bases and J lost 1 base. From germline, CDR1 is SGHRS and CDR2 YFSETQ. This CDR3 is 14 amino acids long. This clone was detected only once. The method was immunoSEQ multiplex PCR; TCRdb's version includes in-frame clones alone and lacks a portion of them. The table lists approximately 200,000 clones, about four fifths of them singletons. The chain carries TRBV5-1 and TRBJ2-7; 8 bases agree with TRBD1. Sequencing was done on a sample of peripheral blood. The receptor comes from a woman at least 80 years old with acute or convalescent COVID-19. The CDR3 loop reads CASRPGTGSYEQYF. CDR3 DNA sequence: TGCGCCAGCAGACCCGGGACAGGTTCCTACGAGCAGTACTTC.